This entry lists 31 T cell receptor beta chains sequenced from one sample in a study of T cell repertoires in cytomegalovirus infection. One entry per CDR3 protein results from TCRdb running MiXCR on the reads. The table lists roughly 300,000 distinct CDR3 sequences, roughly 25% of them singletons, with around 13% in the top ten. Specimen: PBMCs. These receptors came from a human donor in good health (CMV status not recorded). Some clones in this sample may be carry-over from other donors' samples.

The chain combines TRBV9 with TRBJ2-1; 9 nucleotides match TRBD2. The CDR3 has 13 amino acids. V dropped 5 bases and J dropped 6; count of bases not matched to a gene: 3. The V gene's germline CDR1 is SGDLS and CDR2 YYNGEE. The CDR3 region is CASSSGRRNEQFF. In DNA, the CDR3 is TGTGCCAGCAGTAGCGGGAGACGCAATGAGCAGTTCTTC.

The chain combines TRBV7-6 with TRBJ2-1; 9 bases align to TRBD2. The CDR3 is made up of 16 amino acids. The V gene's germline CDR1 is SGHVS and CDR2 FNYEAQ. Trimming at V came to 5 bases and at J to 8 bases, leaving 13 bases not matched to a gene. CDR3 DNA sequence: TGTGCCAGCAGCCCACCTCTCAGCGGGGGGTGGGATGAGCAGTTCTTC. Protein sequence: CASSPPLSGGWDEQFF.

This clonotype was seen repeatedly, ten times or more. The chain carries TRBV7-3 and TRBJ2-1, with 9 nucleotides matching TRBD2. With V trimmed by 5 bases and J by 10 bases, 9 bases remained unmatched. Per the germline V gene, CDR1 is SGHTA and CDR2 is FQGTGA. CDR3 length: 14 amino acids. The CDR3 protein is CASSLLAGSGEQFF. As DNA, the CDR3 is TGTGCCAGCAGCCTACTAGCGGGCAGTGGGGAGCAGTTCTTC.

The rearrangement uses TRBV7-6 and TRBJ1-1, with a weak D call TRBD1 (5 bases). This CDR3 is built from 17 residues. Germline-derived CDR1 and CDR2 are SGHVS and FNYEAQ. Trimming took 1 base from V and 0 from J, leaving 15 bases between them. CDR3 bases: TGTGCCAGCAGCTTAGAGCCCCCGGGGGGGTTGAACACTGAAGCTTTCTTT. Protein: CASSLEPPGGLNTEAFF. Based on the CDR3 plus reference TRBV7-6 and TRBJ1-1, the full variable domain is GAGVSQSPRYKVTKRGQDVALRCDPISGHVSLYWYRQALGQGPEFLTYFNYEAQQDKSGLPNDRFSAERPEGSISTLTIQRTEQRDSAMYRCASSLEPPGGLNTEAFFGQGTRLTVV.

This rearrangement joins TRBV15 to TRBJ1-2, with no clear D. Germline loops: CDR1 LNHNV, CDR2 YYDKDF (reference sequence). V was cut by 0 bases and J by 9 bases, with 8 bases left in between. The CDR3 covers 12 residues. This CDR3 is CATSRDGGSYTF. CDR3 nucleotides: TGTGCCACCAGCAGAGATGGAGGAAGCTACACCTTC. Combining the CDR3 with reference TRBV15 and TRBJ1-2 gives the whole variable domain DAMVIQNPRYQVTQFGKPVTLSCSQTLNHNVMYWYQQKSSQAPKLLFHYYDKDFNNEADTPDNFQSRRPNTSFCFLDIRSPGLGDTAMYLCATSRDGGSYTFGSGTRLTVV.

This sequence joins TRBV20-1 and TRBJ1-1, with D possibly being TRBD1 (5 bases). Germline V gene lookup returns CDR1 DFQATT and CDR2 SNEGSKA (reference sequence). The CDR3 contains 15 residues. V lost 5 bases and J 5 bases, leaving 21 bases between the germline ends. CDR3 nucleotides: TGCAGTGCTGAGGAAGCGAGGGGTAGAGGTACTGAAGCTTTCTTT. Translating it yields CSAEEARGRGTEAFF.

This clonotype was observed a few times. The chain has TRBV6-5 and TRBJ2-7; 7 positions agree with TRBD1. V was clipped by 6 bases and J by 6 bases; unmatched bases: 8. Germline V gene lookup returns CDR1 MNHEY and CDR2 SVGAGI. The CDR3 runs 13 residues. For the CDR3, the DNA is TGTGCCAGCAGACCCAAGGGGGCATCCGAGCAGTACTTC. It translates to CASRPKGASEQYF.

This clonotype was observed a few times. The chain has TRBV11-2 and TRBJ2-1, with D perhaps matching TRBD2 (6 bases). Trimming removed 0 bases at V and 0 bases at J, with 9 bases between. The CDR3 consists of 16 residues. Germline CDR1 SGHAT, CDR2 FQNNGV. CDR3 residues: CASSLDGGSSYNEQFF. CDR3 sequence (DNA): TGTGCCAGCAGCTTAGACGGGGGAAGCTCCTACAATGAGCAGTTCTTC.

The chain employs TRBV28 and TRBJ2-2; TRBD2 might be the D (6 bases). CDR3 length: 12 residues. CDR1 and CDR2 (germline): MDHEN, SYDVKM. V dropped 8 bases and J dropped 6 bases, with 10 bases sitting between them. The CDR3 region has the DNA TGTGCCAGCGGAGGGCTCTCCGGGGAGCTGTTTTTT. It translates to CASGGLSGELFF.

The gene calls are TRBV3-1 and TRBJ1-1, with a weak D call TRBD1 (6 bases). Trimming stripped 1 base from V and 4 bases from J, with 10 bases between. Germline CDR1 reads LGHDT; CDR2 reads YNNKEL (reference sequence). This CDR3 comprises 14 residues. CDR3 in amino acids: CASSQGGLGTEAFF. For the CDR3, the DNA is TGTGCCAGCAGCCAAGGGGGGCTTGGCACTGAAGCTTTCTTT.

This clonotype showed up just a few times. The gene calls are TRBV20-1 and TRBJ2-3; D is perhaps TRBD1 (6 bases). V was clipped by 0 bases and J by 0 bases, with 10 bases between them. This CDR3 is built from 15 residues. CDR1 is DFQATT, CDR2 SNEGSKA, per germline (reference sequence). DNA of the CDR3: TGCAGTGCTAGAGACCGGACAGCTAGCACAGATACGCAGTATTTT. It yields the protein CSARDRTASTDTQYF.

This clonotype appeared a few times. The rearrangement uses TRBV2 and TRBJ2-2; no firm D call. Trimming cost V 4 bases and J 6 bases, with 3 bases left between them. The CDR3 extends over 11 amino acids. The germline V gene has CDR1 SNHLY and CDR2 FYNNEI. This CDR3 reads CASSVAGELFF. The CDR3 nucleotides read TGTGCCAGCAGTGTCGCCGGGGAGCTGTTTTTT.

This clonotype was observed many times. CDR3 sequence (DNA): TGTGCCACCCGGGGGGGTGGGACATACGAGCAGTACGTC. Protein product: CATRGGGTYEQYV. The V and J genes are TRBV6-1 and TRBJ2-7, with TRBD2 matching over 8 bases. V was pared by 10 bases and J by 4 bases, with 9 bases of the junction left unmatched. Per germline, CDR1 MNHNS and CDR2 SASEGT. The CDR3 has 13 residues.

This clonotype was found a few times. The chain combines TRBV7-2 with TRBJ2-5; TRBD2 might be the D (6 bases). The V end was cut by 4 bases, the J end by 0 bases, with 12 bases between. There are 15 residues in the CDR3. Germline values: CDR1 SGHTA, CDR2 FQGNSA. The CDR3 sequence is CASSSEAGNQETQYF. The CDR3 DNA reads TGTGCCAGCAGCTCTGAGGCGGGAAACCAAGAGACCCAGTACTTC.

This clonotype came up many times. The chain combines TRBV7-2 with TRBJ2-3; TRBD1 might be the D (6 bases). Germline V gene sequence: CDR1 SGHTA, CDR2 FQGNSA. V lost 7 bases and J 6 bases, leaving 20 bases between the germline ends. The CDR3 is 15 residues long. This CDR3 is CASKGTLVGTDTQYF. The CDR3 DNA sequence: TGTGCCAGCAAGGGGACATTAGTAGGGACGGATACGCAGTATTTT.

V usage is TRBV28 and J usage is TRBJ2-1; D is tentatively TRBD1 or TRBD2 (5 bases each). Germline V gene sequence: CDR1 MDHEN, CDR2 SYDVKM. V was clipped by 0 bases and J by 8 bases, with 8 bases between them. The CDR3 sequence is 13 residues long. In DNA form, the CDR3 reads TGTGCCAGCAGTTTATGGGGGGACGATGAGCAGTTCTTC. This sequence encodes CASSLWGDDEQFF.

The chain employs TRBV6-2 or TRBV6-3 and TRBJ1-3; D remains unclear. V lost 0 bases to trimming and J lost 7 bases, with 13 bases between them. The germline CDR1 and CDR2 sequences are MNHEY and SVGEGT. This CDR3 spans 15 amino acids. DNA for the CDR3: TGTGCCAGCAGTTACTCGAGGGCAGGACCTAACACCATATATTTT. Translation gives CASSYSRAGPNTIYF.

This chain links TRBV28 with TRBJ2-2; TRBD1 matches 7 bases. Trimming took 5 bases from V and 0 from J; bases not matched to a gene: 6. This CDR3 comprises 16 residues. Germline CDR1 MDHEN, CDR2 SYDVKM. The CDR3 nucleotides are TGTGCCAGCAGTCCCTGGGACAGAGCGAACACCGGGGAGCTGTTTTTT. This codes for CASSPWDRANTGELFF.

This clonotype was seen many times. The rearrangement joins TRBV7-2 to TRBJ1-2, with 9 bases fitting TRBD1. The CDR3 covers 14 residues. The V gene's germline CDR1 is SGHTA and CDR2 FQGNSA. The V gene end was trimmed by 0 bases and the J gene end by 8 bases; junction bases not matched to a gene: 4. Here the CDR3 reads CASSLALGTGGYTF. DNA of the CDR3: TGTGCCAGCAGCTTAGCTTTGGGGACAGGGGGCTACACCTTC.

J is TRBJ2-2 and V is TRBV9; no clear D gene. This CDR3 region has 12 residues. V shed 4 bases and J shed 9 bases, with 10 bases lying between them. CDR1 is SGDLS and CDR2 is YYNGEE in the germline V gene. In nucleotides, the CDR3 is TGTGCCAGCAGCAGGACCGACCGGGAGCTGTTTTTT. It encodes CASSRTDRELFF.

A few counts support this clonotype. CDR3 DNA sequence: TGTGCCAGCAGCTTAACGACTAGCGGGAGTAATGAGCAGTTCTTC. Its translation: CASSLTTSGSNEQFF. The chain couples TRBV7-3 to TRBJ2-1, with 12 bases fitting TRBD2. Trimming removed 0 bases from V and 7 bases from J; junction bases left unmatched: 1. Germline V gives CDR1 SGHTA, CDR2 FQGTGA. The CDR3 spans 15 residues.

This clonotype has only a few counts. The chain couples TRBV11-2 to TRBJ2-1, with 11 bases that match TRBD2. In germline, CDR1 is SGHAT, CDR2 FQNNGV. The J segment lost 4 bases and the V segment lost 6 bases, leaving 8 bases of the junction unmatched. The CDR3 loop spans 16 amino acids. The CDR3 DNA follows: TGTGCCAGCAGGGCCACTAGCGGGGGCTTTTACAATGAGCAGTTCTTC. It translates to CASRATSGGFYNEQFF.

At least ten counts were recorded for this clonotype. CDR3 in DNA: TGCGCCAGCAGCCCCGCCGGGACAGGGGCCTACGAGCAGTACTTC. This translates into CASSPAGTGAYEQYF. The chain links TRBV4-3 to TRBJ2-7; TRBD1 aligns across 10 bases. Germline V gives CDR1 LGHNA, CDR2 YSLEER. Trimming at V came to 4 bases and at J to 2 bases, leaving 5 bases not matched to a gene. There are 15 residues in the CDR3.

The V call is TRBV20-1, the J call TRBJ2-1; D might be TRBD1 or TRBD2, each matching 5 bases. The CDR3 loop spans 13 amino acids. The germline CDR1 and CDR2 sequences are DFQATT and SNEGSKA (reference sequence). Here the CDR3 reads CGGRATSYNEQFF. The DNA of the CDR3 is TGCGGGGGAAGGGCTACCTCCTACAATGAGCAGTTCTTC.

The chain uses TRBV7-2 and TRBJ2-3; D gene ambiguous. The V end lost 2 bases, the J end lost 2 bases, and 5 bases lay between the germline ends. This CDR3 region has 13 residues. Germline lookup yields CDR1 SGHTA and CDR2 FQGNSA. The CDR3 DNA reads as TGTGCCAGCAGCTTACAAATCACAGATACGCAGTATTTT. This codes for CASSLQITDTQYF.

This clonotype appeared many times. The V gene is TRBV7-2, the J gene TRBJ1-1, with D possibly TRBD1 on 5 matching bases. The CDR3 sequence is 15 residues long. V lost 5 bases to trimming and J lost 0 bases, with 13 bases between them. Germline V gives CDR1 SGHTA, CDR2 FQGNSA. The chain's CDR3 is CASSRSDRLNTEAFF. In DNA form, the CDR3 reads TGTGCCAGCAGCCGGTCCGACAGATTGAACACTGAAGCTTTCTTT.

The CDR3 reads CASSRSARDYEQYF. In DNA form, the CDR3 reads TGTGCCAGCAGCCGGAGCGCCCGGGACTACGAGCAGTACTTC. V usage is TRBV9 and J usage is TRBJ2-7; D possibly corresponds to TRBD2 (5 bases). The V gene's germline CDR1 is SGDLS and CDR2 YYNGEE. Trimming removed 4 bases from V and 3 bases from J, with 14 bases in between. CDR3 length: 14 amino acids. Combining the CDR3 with reference TRBV9 and TRBJ2-7 gives the whole variable domain DSGVTQTPKHLITATGQRVTLRCSPRSGDLSVYWYQQSLDQGLQFLIQYYNGEERAKGNILERFSAQQFPDLHSELNLSSLELGDSALYFCASSRSARDYEQYFGPGTRLTVT.

The rearrangement links TRBV28 to TRBJ2-5; D may match TRBD1 or TRBD2 (6 bases each). CDR3 size: 17 residues. Deletions cut 6 bases from V and 5 bases from J, with 25 bases between. CDR1 and CDR2 from the germline V gene are MDHEN and SYDVKM. The CDR3 loop is CASSPIFGGGFWETQYF. The CDR3 nucleotides are TGTGCCAGCAGCCCCATTTTTGGAGGGGGGTTCTGGGAGACCCAGTACTTC.

In this sample, this clonotype turned up a few times. This chain joins TRBV7-2 and TRBJ2-5, with D possibly TRBD2 on 5 matching bases. Trimming took 5 bases from V and 1 from J, leaving 26 bases between them. CDR3 length: 19 residues. Germline values: CDR1 SGHTA, CDR2 FQGNSA. In DNA, the CDR3 is TGTGCCAGCAGCCCGGCGGGTGTGAGGCCAAGAGTCAGCCAAGAGACCCAGTACTTC. Translation: CASSPAGVRPRVSQETQYF.

This clonotype occurred a few times. The gene calls are TRBV5-4 and TRBJ2-4; maybe TRBD2 (5 bases). V lost 0 bases and J 7 bases, leaving 17 bases between the germline ends. The CDR3 covers 16 residues. Germline CDR1 SGHNT, CDR2 YYREEE (reference sequence). In DNA, the CDR3 is TGTGCCAGCAGCTTGGATATAGGCTTACTAGAGAACATTCAGTACTTC. It is translated as CASSLDIGLLENIQYF. The whole variable domain, remainder taken from reference TRBV5-4 and TRBJ2-4, is ETGVTQSPTHLIKTRGQQVTLRCSSQSGHNTVSWYQQALGQGPQFIFQYYREEENGRGNFPPRFSGLQFPNYSSELNVNALELDDSALYLCASSLDIGLLENIQYFGAGTRLSVL.

Remarks on this clonotype: This may be a read error, as it is one base from a much larger clone. J is TRBJ2-4 and V is TRBV28, with D possibly matching TRBD2 (5 bases). The CDR3 is 13 residues long. Trimming shortened V by 6 bases and J by 4 bases, and 10 bases separated the two germline ends. The germline V gene has CDR1 MDHEN and CDR2 SYDVKM. CDR3 in amino acids: CASSPSGKNIQYF. CDR3 in DNA: TGTGCCAGCAGCCCCTCGGGGAAAAACATTCAGTACTTC. The full variable domain, in which reference TRBV28 and TRBJ2-4 provide the parts outside the CDR3, is DVKVTQSSRYLVKRTGEKVFLECVQDMDHENMFWYRQDPGLGLRLIYFSYDVKMKEKGDIPEGYSVSREKKERFSLILESASTNQTSMYLCASSPSGKNIQYFGAGTRLSVL.